This T cell receptor (beta chain) stems from a study of cytomegalovirus exposure and HLA in healthy donors. Regarding the study as a whole: Most TCR sequences proved rare, with some public TCRs found in many donors. The classifier reportedly diagnosed cytomegalovirus status with high sensitivity and specificity.

Sequencing used immunoSEQ multiplex PCR; TCRdb keeps in-frame clones, though not all of them. The repertoire has some 220,000 clones, just over 90% of them found once; the top ten carry more than 0.85%. A word on this clone: Its antigen remains unidentified.

The donors were in the approximately 130-subject validation cohort, distinct from the approximately 730-subject first cohort. The receptor was derived from a woman between 18 and 30 years old in good health and CMV-seronegative. Sequencing used PBMCs.

The CDR3 sequence: CASSFRGNPYEQYF. The DNA for the CDR3 is TGTGCCAGCAGCTTCCGGGGGAACCCCTACGAGCAGTACTTC. The rearrangement links TRBV5-6 to TRBJ2-7, with a tentative D call TRBD2 (6 bases). CDR3 length equals 14 residues. Trimming cost V 2 bases and J 2 bases, with 11 bases left between them. The germline CDR1 and CDR2 sequences are SGHDT and YYEEEE. Using reference TRBV5-6 and TRBJ2-7 for the parts outside the CDR3, the full variable domain is DAGVTQSPTHLIKTRGQQVTLRCSPKSGHDTVSWYQQALGQGPQFIFQYYEEEERQRGNFPDRFSGHQFPNYSSELNVNALLLGDSALYLCASSFRGNPYEQYFGPGTRLTVT.